Following are 22 T cell receptor beta chains from one sample sequenced in a study of CD8 T cells in ankylosing spondylitis. TCRdb reprocessed the 5' RACE reads with MiXCR, giving one entry per CDR3 protein. The sample consists of about 230,000 distinct CDR3 sequences, 7.5% to 9.5% of them appearing once. The sample consisted of blood, either unsorted or a sorted T cell fraction (not recorded which). The receptors were gathered from a female donor with ankylosing spondylitis or in good health (not recorded which).

This clonotype was counted at least ten times. V and J are TRBV24-1 and TRBJ2-1; 13 bases map to TRBD2. Germline V gene lookup returns CDR1 KGHDR and CDR2 SFDVKD. J was trimmed by 0 bases and V by 3 bases; bases with no gene match: 7. This CDR3 is 19 amino acids long. CDR3 region: CATSDTSGRGPGSYNEQFF. The CDR3 bases are TGTGCCACCAGTGATACTAGCGGGAGGGGCCCTGGCTCCTACAATGAGCAGTTCTTC.

The chain has TRBV20-1 and TRBJ2-3; the match to TRBD2 covers 8 bases. The germline V gene has CDR1 DFQATT and CDR2 SNEGSKA (reference sequence). The CDR3 covers 15 residues. V lost 0 bases and J lost 5; bases outside the gene matches: 7. CDR3 sequence reads: CSARDQAGVGDTQYF. The CDR3 nucleotides are TGCAGTGCTAGAGATCAAGCGGGAGTGGGAGATACGCAGTATTTT.

This clonotype was recorded many times. The V gene is TRBV12-3 or TRBV12-4, the J gene TRBJ2-6, with D hard to call. Trimming stripped 6 bases from V and 7 bases from J, with 4 bases between. CDR3 length equals 11 residues. The DNA of the CDR3 is TGTGCCAGCAGCCCCGCCAACGTCCTGACTTTC. It specifies CASSPANVLTF.

This clonotype was detected ten times or more. The chain joins TRBV12-3 or TRBV12-4 to TRBJ1-6; D unclear. Trimming took off 6 bases at V and 7 bases at J, with 7 bases between the two ends. CDR3 length equals 12 residues. CDR3: CASREENSPLHF. CDR3 nucleotides: TGTGCCAGCAGAGAAGAGAATTCACCCCTCCACTTT.

This clonotype was detected ten times or more. This rearrangement joins TRBV7-2 to TRBJ2-1; D unresolved. V lost 5 bases, J lost 9 bases, and 8 bases lay in between. Looked up from germline, CDR1 is SGHTA and CDR2 is FQGNSA. The CDR3 extends over 11 amino acids. CDR3 region: CASSPHGEQFF. CDR3 bases: TGTGCCAGCAGCCCCCACGGTGAGCAGTTCTTC.

The sample holds many counts of this clonotype. V is TRBV12-3 or TRBV12-4 and J is TRBJ2-4; D possibly corresponds to TRBD2 (6 bases). With 6 bases removed from V and 8 bases from J, the gap between germline ends came to 14 bases. CDR3 length equals 13 residues. The CDR3 bases are TGTGCCAGCAGCTGGGGGGATCTGGACATTCAGTACTTC. Translating gives CASSWGDLDIQYF.

This clonotype was observed many times. V is TRBV7-2 and J is TRBJ2-2; D call uncertain. Germline assignment: CDR1 SGHTA and CDR2 FQGNSA. V lost 5 bases and J lost 2, with 6 bases in between. There are 13 residues in the CDR3. The CDR3 DNA reads TGTGCCAGCAGCGACAAAAACACCGGGGAGCTGTTTTTT. Translation gives CASSDKNTGELFF.

This clonotype was seen repeatedly, ten times or more. This CDR3 reads CASSPHRAGTQETQYF. In DNA, the CDR3 is TGTGCCAGCAGCCCACACCGGGCTGGAACCCAAGAGACCCAGTACTTC. The chain is built from TRBV11-2 and TRBJ2-5; D remains ambiguous. The CDR3 has 16 amino acids. Germline V gives CDR1 SGHAT, CDR2 FQNNGV. Trimming removed 5 bases at V and 1 base at J, with 17 bases between.

This clonotype was seen many times. This chain uses TRBV7-8 with TRBJ2-5, with TRBD1 matching over 9 bases. The germline V gene encodes CDR1 SGHVS and CDR2 FQNEAQ. J lost 5 bases, V lost 2 bases, and 6 bases had no gene match. This CDR3 has 15 amino acids. The CDR3 loop reads CASSLSGGQGETQYF. The CDR3, as DNA: TGTGCCAGCAGCTTATCAGGCGGACAGGGGGAGACCCAGTACTTC.

This clonotype was seen many times. The chain links TRBV5-1 to TRBJ2-2; a possible D gene is TRBD2 (5 bases). Germline V gene lookup returns CDR1 SGHRS and CDR2 YFSETQ. There are 16 residues in the CDR3. V lost 1 base and J lost 4, with 14 bases in between. The CDR3 region is CASSLTPSGATGELFF. CDR3 DNA sequence: TGCGCCAGCAGCTTGACCCCAAGCGGAGCCACCGGGGAGCTGTTTTTT.

In this sample, this clonotype turned up many times. The rearrangement joins TRBV12-3 or TRBV12-4 to TRBJ2-1; TRBD2 aligns across 16 bases. With V trimmed by 5 bases and J by 8 bases, 3 bases remained unmatched. The CDR3 is 15 residues long. CDR3 amino acids: CASSPGLAGGDEQFF. The CDR3 nucleotides read TGTGCCAGCAGTCCGGGACTAGCGGGAGGGGATGAGCAGTTCTTC.

This clonotype was counted at least ten times. V and J are TRBV18 and TRBJ2-1; maybe TRBD2 (6 bases). Germline values: CDR1 KGHSH, CDR2 LQKENI. Trimming stripped 4 bases from V and 0 bases from J, with 10 bases between. The length of the CDR3 is 15 residues. For the CDR3, the DNA is TGTGCCAGCTCACTAGCGGTGAGCTCCTACAATGAGCAGTTCTTC. It is translated as CASSLAVSSYNEQFF. The full variable domain, its missing parts supplied by reference TRBV18 and TRBJ2-1, is NAGVMQNPRHLVRRRGQEARLRCSPMKGHSHVYWYRQLPEEGLKFMVYLQKENIIDESGMPKERFSAEFPKEGPSILRIQQVVRGDSAAYFCASSLAVSSYNEQFFGPGTRLTVL.

V gene TRBV2 combines with J gene TRBJ2-5; 8 nucleotides align to TRBD2. Trimming at V came to 0 bases and at J to 9 bases, leaving 9 bases not matched to a gene. This CDR3 is built from 15 residues. The germline V gene encodes CDR1 SNHLY and CDR2 FYNNEI. The CDR3 nucleotides read TGTGCCAGCAGTGAAGCTGGACTAGCTTCCGCGGCCCAGTACTTC. This codes for CASSEAGLASAAQYF.

This clonotype occurred many times. The rearrangement uses TRBV5-5 and TRBJ2-1; D is uncertain. This CDR3 is built from 14 residues. Germline assignment: CDR1 SGHKS and CDR2 YYEKEE (reference sequence). Deletions cut 2 bases from V and 8 bases from J, with 14 bases between. In DNA, the CDR3 is TGTGCCAGCAGCTTCGAACGCTGGAGTGATGAGCAGTTCTTC. Its translation is CASSFERWSDEQFF. Using reference TRBV5-5 and TRBJ2-1 for the parts outside the CDR3, the full variable domain is DAGVTQSPTHLIKTRGQQVTLRCSPISGHKSVSWYQQVLGQGPQFIFQYYEKEERGRGNFPDRFSARQFPNYSSELNVNALLLGDSALYLCASSFERWSDEQFFGPGTRLTVL.

In this sample, this clonotype turned up many times. The V and J genes are TRBV30 and TRBJ1-6; 7 bases align to TRBD1. The CDR3 extends over 13 amino acids. Germline-derived CDR1 and CDR2 are GTSNPN and SVGIG (reference sequence). The trim removed 2 bases at V and 8 bases at J, leaving 3 bases unmatched. The CDR3 coding sequence is TGTGCCTGGAGTAGCAGGGGGGATTCACCCCTCCACTTT. This codes for CAWSSRGDSPLHF.

This clonotype was seen only a few times. J is TRBJ1-1 and V is TRBV30; D is possibly TRBD1 (6 bases). Germline CDR1 is GTSNPN and CDR2 is SVGIG (reference sequence). The germline V and J ends were trimmed by 7 bases and 2 bases, with 14 bases remaining between them. The CDR3 runs 13 residues. CDR3 bases: TGTGCCTATAGCCAGGACAGCAACACTGAAGCTTTCTTT. Amino acid sequence: CAYSQDSNTEAFF.

As to this clonotype: It may be a read error: a sequence one base away is much more abundant. The chain uses TRBV28 and TRBJ1-5; the D gene is possibly TRBD1 (6 bases). The CDR3 consists of 16 residues. Germline CDR1 MDHEN, CDR2 SYDVKM. For the CDR3, the DNA is TGTACCAGCAGTCTCAACAGGGTTCGGGGCAATCAGCCCCAGCATTTT. Translating it yields CTSSLNRVRGNQPQHF.

This clonotype has a count of ten or more. This rearrangement joins TRBV6-1 to TRBJ2-3, with TRBD2 as a possible D gene (6 bases). V was cut by 4 bases and J by 6 bases, with 17 bases left in between. The CDR3 totals 15 residues. Germline lookup yields CDR1 MNHNS and CDR2 SASEGT. The CDR3 protein is CASSARDSLYDTQYF. The CDR3 bases are TGTGCCAGCAGTGCCCGGGACTCCCTTTACGATACGCAGTATTTT.

This clonotype was detected only a few times. The chain joins TRBV3-1 to TRBJ2-5, with a tentative D call TRBD2 (6 bases). This CDR3 has 15 residues. V gave up 4 bases and J gave up 1 base, with 13 bases separating them. Germline V gene lookup returns CDR1 LGHDT and CDR2 YNNKEL (reference sequence). CDR3: CASSLLGGAQETQYF. The CDR3 DNA reads as TGTGCCAGCAGCCTCCTCGGAGGGGCCCAAGAGACCCAGTACTTC.

In this sample, this clonotype turned up a few times. V usage is TRBV20-1 and J usage is TRBJ1-1; D ambiguous. CDR1 is DFQATT and CDR2 is SNEGSKA in the germline V gene (reference sequence). CDR3 size: 12 residues. The ends were cut back, 6 bases at V and 5 bases at J, with 13 bases in the middle. CDR3 bases: TGCAGTGCCGCCCCCTACGGGACTGAAGCTTTCTTT. Translating it yields CSAAPYGTEAFF.

The sample holds many counts of this clonotype. V usage is TRBV27 and J usage is TRBJ2-2, with D maybe TRBD1 (5 bases). V lost 10 bases to trimming and J lost 2 bases, with 14 bases between them. The CDR3 runs 14 residues. Germline CDR1 is MNHEY and CDR2 is SMNVEV (reference sequence). The CDR3 sequence: CATRVGLNTGELFF. The DNA for the CDR3 is TGTGCCACCAGGGTAGGCCTTAACACCGGGGAGCTGTTTTTT.

This clonotype was seen repeatedly, ten times or more. This chain uses TRBV20-1 with TRBJ1-1; D is undetermined. CDR3 size: 9 residues. The V end lost 3 bases, the J end lost 4 bases, and 0 bases lay between the germline ends. From germline, CDR1 is DFQATT and CDR2 SNEGSKA (reference sequence). The CDR3 DNA sequence: TGCAGTGCTAGCACTGAAGCTTTCTTT. Amino acid sequence: CSASTEAFF.